Listed below are T cell receptor beta chains from one sample, sequenced in a study of neoadjuvant nivolumab and ipilimumab in lung cancer. Here immunoSEQ multiplex PCR was the method, and the copy in TCRdb shows in-frame clones only, minus some. The table records approximately 10,000 clones, roughly 80% of them present only once. This specimen was tumor tissue, taken after neoadjuvant nivolumab, alone or with ipilimumab, at or shortly before surgery. The receptors shown here come from an adult with non-small cell lung cancer. The CDR3 runs from the conserved cysteine through the conserved F or W. D genes are given only for firm matches. The size field is filled for only some rows; it gives once, few, many or a size class.

CASSQVNAYEQYF	TGTGCCAGCAGCCAAGTTAATGCCTACGAGCAGTACTTC	-	TRBV14	TRBJ2-7	-
CASSSETLPNTGELFF	TGTGCCAGCAGTTCCGAGACTTTACCAAACACCGGGGAGCTGTTTTTT	few	TRBV6-6	TRBJ2-2	-
CASSSWTGGRYEQYF	TGTGCCAGCAGTTCGTGGACAGGGGGCCGGTACGAGCAGTACTTC	-	TRBV28	TRBJ2-7	TRBD1
CASGTSGRGNEQFF	TGTGCCAGCGGGACTAGCGGGAGAGGCAATGAGCAGTTCTTC	-	TRBV28	TRBJ2-1	TRBD2
CASSFTEGRGETQYF	TGTGCCAGCAGTTTTACGGAGGGGAGGGGGGAGACCCAGTACTTC	-	TRBV27	TRBJ2-5	-
CASSHGTAGYEQYF	TGTGCCAGCAGCCACGGGACGGCGGGGTACGAGCAGTACTTC	-	TRBV7-2	TRBJ2-7	-
CASSLAGISSYEQYF	TGCGCCAGCAGTTTAGCGGGAATAAGCTCCTACGAGCAGTACTTC	-	TRBV5-1	TRBJ2-7	TRBD2
CASSLGRAGYTF	TGTGCCAGCAGCTTGGGCAGGGCCGGCTACACCTTC	few	TRBV5-5	TRBJ1-2	-
CASSLVGGSTDTQYF	TGTGCCAGCAGCTTAGTAGGGGGCAGCACAGATACGCAGTATTTT	few	TRBV7-3	TRBJ2-3	TRBD1
CASSQDVQGRREQYF	TGTGCCAGCAGCCAAGATGTCCAGGGACGACGCGAGCAGTACTTC	-	TRBV14	TRBJ2-7	-
CASSPPGQTPGELFF	TGTGCCAGCTCACCACCCGGCCAAACCCCCGGGGAGCTGTTTTTT	-	TRBV18	TRBJ2-2	-
CASQFNYEQYF	TGTGCCAGCCAATTTAACTACGAGCAGTACTTC	-	TRBV28	TRBJ2-7	-
CASSLVDSGANVLTF	TGTGCCAGCAGCTTGGTAGACTCTGGGGCCAACGTCCTGACTTTC	-	TRBV5-5	TRBJ2-6	-
CAISDNTGEAFF	TGTGCCATCAGTGACAACACGGGTGAAGCTTTCTTT	-	TRBV10-3	TRBJ1-1	-
CASRTGGGETEAFF	TGCGCCAGCAGAACGGGGGGAGGAGAGACTGAAGCTTTCTTT	few	TRBV5-1	TRBJ1-1	-
CASSLLSGADAYEQYF	TGCGCCAGCAGCTTGCTCTCGGGGGCGGACGCCTACGAGCAGTACTTC	-	TRBV5-1	TRBJ2-7	-
CASSSVTEGLAGSYEQYF	TGTGCCAGCAGTTCAGTTACCGAGGGACTAGCGGGATCCTACGAGCAGTACTTC	once	TRBV28	TRBJ2-7	TRBD2
CASSTTGTGLNYGYTF	TGTGCCAGTAGTACGACAGGGACGGGCCTTAACTATGGCTACACCTTC	-	TRBV19	TRBJ1-2	TRBD1
CAWSAPNTDTQYF	TGTGCCTGGAGCGCACCGAACACAGATACGCAGTATTTT	-	TRBV30	TRBJ2-3	-
CASSQDRDRGTYEQYF	TGCGCCAGCAGCCAAGATCGGGACAGGGGGACCTACGAGCAGTACTTC	-	TRBV4-3	TRBJ2-7	TRBD1
CASSISWMASGSRNEQFF	TGTGCCAGTAGTATTTCGTGGATGGCTAGCGGGAGTCGCAATGAGCAGTTCTTC	few	TRBV19	TRBJ2-1	TRBD2
CASSARGGNTIYF	TGTGCCAGCAGCGCAAGAGGAGGAAACACCATATATTTT	few	TRBV7-9	TRBJ1-3	-
CASSLVIAARSYEQYF	TGCGCCAGCAGCTTGGTCATAGCGGCCCGATCCTACGAGCAGTACTTC	-	TRBV5-1	TRBJ2-7	-
CSANSPGANVLTF	TGCAGCGCTAACAGCCCTGGGGCCAACGTCCTGACTTTC	few	TRBV29-1	TRBJ2-6	-
CASSQDRLGLETYNEQFF	TGTGCCAGCAGCCAAGATAGGCTCGGACTAGAAACGTACAATGAGCAGTTCTTC	-	TRBV14	TRBJ2-1	TRBD2
CASSYLGLSNGYTF	TGTGCCAGCAGTTACCTCGGACTCTCGAATGGCTACACCTTC	-	TRBV6-5	TRBJ1-2	-
CASSLARAAPQETQYF	TGCGCCAGCAGCTTGGCGAGAGCGGCACCGCAAGAGACCCAGTACTTC	few	TRBV5-1	TRBJ2-5	-
CASSPGGSRRTEAFF	TGTGCCAGCTCACCAGGTGGCAGTCGGCGGACTGAAGCTTTCTTT	-	TRBV18	TRBJ1-1	-
CASSEGTGHLNTEAFF	TGTGCCAGCAGTGAGGGCACGGGACACTTGAACACTGAAGCTTTCTTT	-	TRBV25-1	TRBJ1-1	-
CASSYQGLGSYEQYF	TGTGCCAGCAGTTATCAGGGACTAGGCTCCTACGAGCAGTACTTC	-	TRBV28	TRBJ2-7	TRBD2
CASSYTADTQYF	TGTGCCAGCAGTTATACTGCGGATACGCAGTATTTT	-	TRBV6-6	TRBJ2-3	-
CASGRLGGTYSYEQYF	TGTGCTAGTGGGAGACTGGGCGGGACCTACTCCTACGAGCAGTACTTC	-	TRBV12-5	TRBJ2-7	-
CASSQDSAGGTDTQYF	TGTGCCAGCAGCCAAGATTCCGCTGGGGGCACAGATACGCAGTATTTT	-	TRBV4-2	TRBJ2-3	-
CASSLRWGGSYEQYF	TGTGCCAGCAGCTTAAGGTGGGGGGGCTCCTACGAGCAGTACTTC	-	TRBV7-8	TRBJ2-7	TRBD2
CASRGGYYQPQHF	TGTGCCAGCAGGGGGGGATACTATCAGCCCCAGCATTTT	-	TRBV27	TRBJ1-5	-
CASSQDLLAGRYEQYF	TGCGCCAGCAGCCAAGACCTGCTAGCGGGCCGCTACGAGCAGTACTTC	-	TRBV4-1	TRBJ2-7	TRBD2
CASSLNRVKTQYF	TGTGCCAGCAGCTTAAACAGGGTAAAGACCCAGTACTTC	-	TRBV13	TRBJ2-5	-
CASSSAQETQYF	TGTGCCAGCAGTTCCGCGCAAGAGACCCAGTACTTC	-	TRBV28	TRBJ2-5	-
CASSQAGYEQYF	TGTGCCAGCAGCCAAGCCGGCTACGAGCAGTACTTC	few	TRBV4-2	TRBJ2-7	-
CASSPPLRAGGAYEQYF	TGTGCCAGCTCACCACCTCTCCGGGCGGGAGGAGCCTACGAGCAGTACTTC	once	TRBV18	TRBJ2-7	TRBD2
CASSLPGTGDMVEQYF	TGTGCCAGCAGCTTACCCGGGACAGGGGACATGGTCGAGCAGTACTTC	-	TRBV7-9	TRBJ2-7	TRBD1
CASSPSTGLYGYTF	TGCGCCAGCAGCCCGTCAACAGGGCTCTATGGCTACACCTTC	-	TRBV4-3	TRBJ1-2	-
CSVRTGAHSGNTIYF	TGCAGCGTGAGAACAGGAGCCCACTCTGGAAACACCATATATTTT	-	TRBV29-1	TRBJ1-3	-
CASSDQGTSGSEQYF	TGTGCCAGCAGTGACCAAGGGACTAGCGGGAGCGAGCAGTACTTC	-	TRBV6-1	TRBJ2-7	TRBD2
CASSFGGSGRAPFF	TGTGCCAGCAGCTTCGGCGGGAGCGGGAGGGCCCCGTTCTTC	-	TRBV11-2	TRBJ2-1	TRBD2
CSGGQGGYNEQFF	TGCAGCGGCGGACAGGGCGGATACAATGAGCAGTTCTTC	-	TRBV29-1	TRBJ2-1	TRBD1
CASSPGTSGIETQYF	TGCGCCAGCAGCCCAGGGACTAGCGGGATCGAGACCCAGTACTTC	-	TRBV5-1	TRBJ2-5	TRBD2
CASSPGTGANVLTF	TGTGCCAGCTCACCAGGGACTGGGGCCAACGTCCTGACTTTC	-	TRBV18	TRBJ2-6	-
CATSRVLGTAKGNQPQHF	TGTGCCACCAGCAGAGTTCTTGGGACGGCGAAGGGCAATCAGCCCCAGCATTTT	few	TRBV15	TRBJ1-5	-
CASSLVRSEYEQYF	TGTGCCAGCAGCTTAGTGAGATCAGAGTACGAGCAGTACTTC	few	TRBV11-2	TRBJ2-7	-
CASSIDYQPQHF	TGTGCCAGTAGTATAGACTATCAGCCCCAGCATTTT	-	TRBV19	TRBJ1-5	-
CASSPSTDTQYF	TGTGCCAGCAGCCCGTCCACAGATACGCAGTATTTT	-	TRBV11-2	TRBJ2-3	-
CAWSVWDQPQHF	TGTGCCTGGAGTGTATGGGATCAGCCCCAGCATTTT	-	TRBV30	TRBJ1-5	-
CASTPGTALSYEQYF	TGTGCCAGCACCCCAGGGACAGCTCTATCCTACGAGCAGTACTTC	-	TRBV6-1	TRBJ2-7	TRBD1
CAWSLARSTGGAQYF	TGTGCCTGGAGTCTCGCTCGGTCAACCGGTGGGGCCCAGTACTTC	-	TRBV30	TRBJ2-5	-